These 23 T cell receptor beta chains originate from one sample sequenced in a study of CD8 T cells in Susac syndrome. The RNA, about 0.45 to 1 ug, was put through reverse transcription using random hexamers. TCRdb ran MiXCR on the immunoSEQ multiplex PCR reads and lists one entry per CDR3 protein. The table lists roughly 190,000 distinct CDR3 sequences, around 93% of them singletons. Sequenced sample: CD4+ T cells from PBMCs. These receptors were taken from a human donor in good health.

This chain uses TRBV29-1 with TRBJ2-5; D is uncertain. This CDR3 comprises 8 residues. Per germline, CDR1 SQVTM and CDR2 ANQGSEA. In DNA form, the CDR3 reads TGCACCCAAGAGACCCAGTACTTC. Translated, it gives CTQETQYF.

The J gene is TRBJ2-1, the V gene TRBV7-2; 7 bases fit TRBD2. The CDR3 runs to 16 residues. In germline, CDR1 is SGHTA, CDR2 FQGNSA. The ends lost 2 bases at V and 4 bases at J; junction bases unmatched: 8. This CDR3 reads CASSLLGGGAYNEQFF. The CDR3 DNA reads as TGTGCCAGCAGCTTACTTGGCGGGGGAGCTTACAATGAGCAGTTCTTC.

V is TRBV7-2 and J is TRBJ1-5, with D possibly TRBD1 on 5 matching bases. Trimming left V 5 bases short and J 2 bases short, with 13 bases between. Germline-derived CDR1 and CDR2 are SGHTA and FQGNSA. This CDR3 contains 15 residues. The CDR3 DNA follows: TGTGCCAGCAGCAAGACAGCGTGGGGCAATCAGCCCCAGCATTTT. This sequence encodes CASSKTAWGNQPQHF.

This sequence joins TRBV5-4 and TRBJ2-5; 10 nucleotides align to TRBD2. Losses at the gene ends were 0 bases for V and 5 bases for J; bases not matched to a gene: 4. Germline loops: CDR1 SGHNT, CDR2 YYREEE (reference sequence). The CDR3 has 15 amino acids. CDR3 loop: CASSLGPSGGETQYF. The CDR3 nucleotides read TGTGCCAGCAGCTTGGGACCTAGCGGGGGCGAGACCCAGTACTTC.

J is TRBJ2-1 and V is TRBV5-4; a weak D match, TRBD2 (6 bases). CDR3 length: 16 residues. Germline CDR1 is SGHNT and CDR2 is YYREEE (reference sequence). The ends were cut back, 0 bases at V and 7 bases at J, with 17 bases in the middle. The CDR3 region is CASSLGGVGRGNEQFF. The CDR3 DNA sequence: TGTGCCAGCAGCTTGGGGGGGGTTGGTCGAGGAAATGAGCAGTTCTTC.

The V gene is TRBV6-6, the J gene TRBJ2-7; TRBD1 agrees at 8 bases. The germline gives CDR1 MNHNY, CDR2 SVGAGI (reference sequence). Trimming at V came to 8 bases and at J to 5 bases, leaving 14 bases not matched to a gene. The CDR3 has 15 residues. The CDR3 loop is CASQSVRAGGDEQYF. The CDR3 nucleotides read TGTGCCAGCCAGTCCGTGAGGGCAGGGGGCGACGAGCAGTACTTC.

For the CDR3, the DNA is TGTGCCAGCAGCTTGGAAGGGGTGTCCGGGGCCAACGTCCTGACTTTC. This encodes CASSLEGVSGANVLTF. This chain joins TRBV5-4 and TRBJ2-6; tentative D call: TRBD1 (5 bases). This CDR3 has 16 amino acids. CDR1 and CDR2 (germline): SGHNT, YYREEE (reference sequence). V shed 0 bases and J shed 4 bases, with 11 bases lying between them.

The gene calls are TRBV5-4 and TRBJ1-6, with a weak D call TRBD1 (6 bases). Germline V gene lookup returns CDR1 SGHNT and CDR2 YYREEE (reference sequence). The CDR3 runs 15 residues. Trimming stripped 0 bases from V and 5 bases from J, with 9 bases between. CDR3 protein: CASSLEGHHNSPLHF. The CDR3 bases are TGTGCCAGCAGCTTGGAGGGACACCATAATTCACCCCTCCACTTT.

In regard to this clonotype: An end of the junction differs from the germline gene, which may be a read error. CDR3 nucleotides: TGTGCTAGCACCGTTAATCAGCCCCAGCATTTT. This codes for CASTVNQPQHF. This sequence joins TRBV7-7 and TRBJ1-5; no reliable D call. CDR3 length: 11 amino acids. Germline lookup yields CDR1 SSHAT and CDR2 FNYEAQ (reference sequence).

The rearrangement links TRBV29-1 to TRBJ2-7; no clear D. Trimming took off 3 bases at V and 2 bases at J, with 14 bases between the two ends. The germline CDR1 and CDR2 sequences are SQVTM and ANQGSEA. The CDR3 runs to 14 residues. This chain's CDR3 is CSVDFASLPYEQYV. The CDR3 nucleotides are TGCAGCGTTGACTTCGCATCTCTCCCCTACGAGCAGTACGTC.

CDR3 nucleotide sequence: TGTGCCAGCAGTTACTCCGGGACAGGGGGGGGTCAGCCCCAGCATTTT. This gives the protein CASSYSGTGGGQPQHF. This chain uses TRBV6-5 with TRBJ1-5; 11 nucleotides match TRBD1. This CDR3 has 16 amino acids. The germline CDR1 and CDR2 sequences are MNHEY and SVGAGI. The V and J ends lost 0 bases and 6 bases, in that order; junction bases with no gene match: 4.

The V gene is TRBV7-2, the J gene TRBJ1-1, with D perhaps matching TRBD1 (6 bases). This CDR3 comprises 12 residues. Germline CDR1 reads SGHTA; CDR2 reads FQGNSA. Trimming took 0 bases from V and 11 from J, leaving 10 bases between them. CDR3 sequence: CASSLAAGAAFF. In DNA form, the CDR3 reads TGTGCCAGCAGCTTAGCGGCAGGGGCGGCTTTCTTT. The variable domain in full, with the rest retrieved from reference TRBV7-2 and TRBJ1-1, is GAGVSQSPSNKVTEKGKDVELRCDPISGHTALYWYRQSLGQGLEFLIYFQGNSAPDKSGLPSDRFSAERTGGSVSTLTIQRTQQEDSAVYLCASSLAAGAAFFGQGTRLTVV.

The rearrangement links TRBV4-1 to TRBJ2-6, with D tentatively TRBD1 (6 bases). CDR1 MGHRA and CDR2 YSYEKL come from the germline V gene. This CDR3 is built from 18 residues. The V gene lost 0 bases and the J gene lost 3 bases, with 15 bases spanning the gap. CDR3 sequence: CASSQESGTTVGANVLTF. The CDR3 nucleotides are TGCGCCAGCAGCCAAGAGTCCGGGACAACAGTTGGGGCCAACGTCCTGACTTTC.

The count of this clonotype is one. CDR3 DNA sequence: TGTGCCAGCAGTCTCCGGGCCTCTGGGGCCAACGTCCTGACTTTC. The encoded protein is CASSLRASGANVLTF. The V and J genes are TRBV27 and TRBJ2-6; unclear D gene. Looked up from germline, CDR1 is MNHEY and CDR2 is SMNVEV (reference sequence). CDR3 size: 15 residues. With 5 bases removed from V and 0 bases from J, the gap between germline ends came to 8 bases.

V gene TRBV28 combines with J gene TRBJ2-3; weak D call: TRBD2 (7 bases). This CDR3 comprises 14 residues. The germline V gene has CDR1 MDHEN and CDR2 SYDVKM. Trimming took 4 bases from V and 5 from J, leaving 13 bases between them. Here the CDR3 DNA reads TGTGCCAGCAGTTCTCTTAGGGGGGGAGATACGCAGTATTTT. This gives the protein CASSSLRGGDTQYF.

The sample holds one count of this clonotype. V is TRBV24-1 and J is TRBJ2-1; D assignment may be TRBD1 or TRBD2 (5 bases each). CDR1 is KGHDR, CDR2 SFDVKD, per germline. The CDR3 totals 14 residues. V lost 8 bases, J lost 3 bases, and 13 bases lay in between. The CDR3 reads CATTNRGRYNEQFF. CDR3 sequence (DNA): TGTGCCACCACCAATCGGGGCCGCTACAATGAGCAGTTCTTC.

This chain links TRBV20-1 with TRBJ2-7, with D tentatively TRBD2 (5 bases). Looked up from germline, CDR1 is DFQATT and CDR2 is SNEGSKA (reference sequence). The CDR3 runs to 13 residues. V dropped 4 bases and J dropped 2 bases, with 12 bases sitting between them. The CDR3 region has the DNA TGCAGTGCTACGGTGTTCGGGGCCTACGAGCAGTACTTC. Residues: CSATVFGAYEQYF.

A few counts support this clonotype. The rearrangement joins TRBV7-2 to TRBJ1-3; D ambiguous. The CDR3 contains 14 residues. V lost 1 base and J 4 bases, leaving 8 bases between the germline ends. Germline V gene lookup returns CDR1 SGHTA and CDR2 FQGNSA. CDR3 residues: CASSLGTGGNTIYF. CDR3 sequence (DNA): TGTGCCAGCAGCTTAGGGACCGGAGGAAACACCATATATTTT.

This chain joins TRBV9 and TRBJ2-5, with D hard to call. CDR1 SGDLS and CDR2 YYNGEE come from the germline V gene. This CDR3 contains 12 residues. The germline V and J ends were trimmed by 0 bases and 4 bases, with 4 bases remaining between them. DNA for the CDR3: TGTGCCAGCAGCGTAGATCTAGAGACCCAGTACTTC. It yields the protein CASSVDLETQYF. Drawing the rest from reference TRBV9 and TRBJ2-5, the complete variable domain is DSGVTQTPKHLITATGQRVTLRCSPRSGDLSVYWYQQSLDQGLQFLIQYYNGEERAKGNILERFSAQQFPDLHSELNLSSLELGDSALYFCASSVDLETQYFGPGTRLLVL.

Only one count was recorded for this clonotype. The V gene is TRBV29-1, the J gene TRBJ1-3; D gene uncertain. Trimming left V 3 bases short and J 2 bases short, with 11 bases between. The CDR3 covers 14 residues. CDR1 is SQVTM and CDR2 is ANQGSEA in the germline V gene. CDR3 region: CSVDVPGTGNTIYF. The CDR3 coding sequence is TGCAGCGTTGACGTCCCCGGGACTGGAAACACCATATATTTT.

The V call is TRBV5-1, the J call TRBJ2-5, with TRBD2 as a possible D gene (5 bases). The germline V gene has CDR1 SGHRS and CDR2 YFSETQ. Trimming removed 4 bases at V and 4 bases at J, with 14 bases between. The CDR3 runs to 14 residues. The CDR3 DNA reads TGCGCCAGCAGCCCACCCGGGGTGAGAGAGACCCAGTACTTC. It is translated as CASSPPGVRETQYF.

The rearrangement joins TRBV13 to TRBJ2-5, with 8 bases aligning to TRBD1. J gave up 0 bases and V 4 bases, and 7 bases lay outside the gene matches. There are 16 residues in the CDR3. Germline CDR1 is PRHDT and CDR2 is FYEKMQ (reference sequence). CDR3 nucleotides: TGTGCCAGCAGCTCTCGGACAGGGCAGTACCAAGAGACCCAGTACTTC. Its protein is CASSSRTGQYQETQYF.

The chain carries TRBV6-5 and TRBJ2-3; D perhaps matches TRBD1 (6 bases). V lost 0 bases, J lost 1 base, and 14 bases lay in between. Germline loops: CDR1 MNHEY, CDR2 SVGAGI. The CDR3 is 17 amino acids. CDR3 bases: TGTGCCAGCAGTTACTCGACAGGCGGAGTCGGCACAGATACGCAGTATTTT. As protein: CASSYSTGGVGTDTQYF.